This paragraph reports one TCR beta chain. Its antigen is unknown. Germline V gives CDR1 GTSNPN, CDR2 SVGIG (reference sequence). The trim removed 4 bases at V and 6 bases at J, leaving 3 bases unmatched. The CDR3 loop spans 12 amino acids. This sample is drawn from a study of shared clonotypes between healthy human individuals. About the study: CD4 naive and memory got three plates each, CD8 naive two, CD8 memory one.

Each PCR replicate from the sorted subsets contained about 180 ng DNA, which is tens of thousands of T cell genomes. Per the original methods: Junction-only immunoSEQ sequences carried no quality scores, so filtering differed. The assay was immunoSEQ multiplex PCR, and TCRdb's table has in-frame clones only and misses some. V, J and clone size were drawn from that table, and D and trimming were deduced from the DNA. The sample has 850,000 to 1,100,000 clones; roughly 80% are singletons. Study-level results: Even with large depth, rarefaction showed that sorted-subset sequencing was incomplete.

This TCR was sampled from a man between 18 and 29 years old in good health. Some clones in this sample may be carry-over from other donors' samples. V and J are TRBV30 and TRBJ2-1; 7 bases fit TRBD2. The source material was memory CD4+ T cells from PBMCs. Sample subset: CD45RA-negative fraction. The CDR3 loop is CAWTGEGNEQFF. The CDR3 DNA follows: TGTGCCTGGACGGGGGAGGGCAATGAGCAGTTCTTC.